The table lists the clone carrying this TCR beta chain with a count of one. Its ends do not fully match the called genes, so a read error is possible. Other DNA sequences of this sample code for an identical CDR3. This sample is drawn from a study of cytomegalovirus exposure and HLA in healthy donors. CDR1 SSHAT and CDR2 FNYEAQ come from the germline V gene (reference sequence). There are 13 residues in the CDR3. Sequencing was performed with immunoSEQ multiplex PCR; in TCRdb, only in-frame clones are kept and a portion is missing. There are 150,000 or so clones in the sample; more than 70% occur only once, and roughly a tenth lies in the top ten.

V usage is TRBV7-7 and J usage is TRBJ2-7; D gene ambiguous. The source material was PBMCs. The receptor was isolated from a man under 40 in good health and CMV-seropositive. DNA of the CDR3: TGTGCTAGCAGCCGAAGATCCGGAGTCGAGCAGTACTTC. Amino acid sequence: CASSRRSGVEQYF.